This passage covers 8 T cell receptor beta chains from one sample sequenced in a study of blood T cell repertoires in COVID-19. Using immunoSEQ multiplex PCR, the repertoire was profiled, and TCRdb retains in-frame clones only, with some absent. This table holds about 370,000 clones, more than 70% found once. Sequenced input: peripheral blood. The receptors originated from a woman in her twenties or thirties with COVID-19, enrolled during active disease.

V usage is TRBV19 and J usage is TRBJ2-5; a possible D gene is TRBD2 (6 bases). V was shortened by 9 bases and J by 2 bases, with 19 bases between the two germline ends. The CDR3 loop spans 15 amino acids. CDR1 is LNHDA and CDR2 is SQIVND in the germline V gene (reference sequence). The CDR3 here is CASRRDSRPQETQYF. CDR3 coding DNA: TGTGCCAGCCGACGGGACTCGAGGCCACAAGAGACCCAGTACTTC.

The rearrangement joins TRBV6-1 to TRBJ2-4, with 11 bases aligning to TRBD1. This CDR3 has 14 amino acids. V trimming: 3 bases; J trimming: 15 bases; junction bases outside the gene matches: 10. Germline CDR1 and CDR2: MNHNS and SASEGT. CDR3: CASSDGPDRGRRYF. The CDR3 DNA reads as TGTGCCAGCAGTGACGGCCCGGACAGGGGGCGAAGGTACTTC.

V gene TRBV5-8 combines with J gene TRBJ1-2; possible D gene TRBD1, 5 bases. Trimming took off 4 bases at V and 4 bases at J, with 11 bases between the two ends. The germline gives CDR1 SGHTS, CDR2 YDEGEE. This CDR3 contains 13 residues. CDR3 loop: CASSRRGFYGYTF. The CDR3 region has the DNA TGTGCCAGCAGCCGAAGGGGATTCTATGGCTACACCTTC.

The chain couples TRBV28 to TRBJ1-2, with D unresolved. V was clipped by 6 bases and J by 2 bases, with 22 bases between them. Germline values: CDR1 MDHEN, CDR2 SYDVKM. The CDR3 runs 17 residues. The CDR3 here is CASSSIIGSSGNYGYTF. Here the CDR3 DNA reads TGTGCCAGCAGCTCCATAATTGGGTCTAGCGGGAACTATGGCTACACCTTC.

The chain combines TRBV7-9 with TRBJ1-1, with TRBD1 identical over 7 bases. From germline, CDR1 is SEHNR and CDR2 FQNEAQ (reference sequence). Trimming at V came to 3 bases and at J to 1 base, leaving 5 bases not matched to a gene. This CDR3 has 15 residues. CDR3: CASSFTGTANTEAFF. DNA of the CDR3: TGTGCCAGCAGCTTCACGGGGACAGCGAACACTGAAGCTTTCTTT.

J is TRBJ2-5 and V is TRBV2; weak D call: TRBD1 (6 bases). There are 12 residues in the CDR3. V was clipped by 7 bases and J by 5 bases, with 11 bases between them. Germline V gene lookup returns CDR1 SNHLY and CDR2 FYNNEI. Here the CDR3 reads CASNGGQETQYF. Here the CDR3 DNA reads TGTGCCAGCAATGGGGGCCAGGAGACCCAGTACTTC.

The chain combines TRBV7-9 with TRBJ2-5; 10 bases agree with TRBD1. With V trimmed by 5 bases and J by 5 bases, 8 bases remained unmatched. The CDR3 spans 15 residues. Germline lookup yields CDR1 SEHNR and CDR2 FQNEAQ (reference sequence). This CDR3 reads CASSTGTGDSETQYF. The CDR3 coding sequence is TGTGCCAGCAGCACGGGGACAGGGGATAGTGAGACCCAGTACTTC.

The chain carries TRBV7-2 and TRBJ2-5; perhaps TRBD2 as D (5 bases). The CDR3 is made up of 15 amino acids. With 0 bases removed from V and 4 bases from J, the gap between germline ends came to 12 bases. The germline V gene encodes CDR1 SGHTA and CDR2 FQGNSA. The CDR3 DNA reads TGTGCCAGCAGCTTAGCGGACCGGGGAGCAGAGACCCAGTACTTC. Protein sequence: CASSLADRGAETQYF.